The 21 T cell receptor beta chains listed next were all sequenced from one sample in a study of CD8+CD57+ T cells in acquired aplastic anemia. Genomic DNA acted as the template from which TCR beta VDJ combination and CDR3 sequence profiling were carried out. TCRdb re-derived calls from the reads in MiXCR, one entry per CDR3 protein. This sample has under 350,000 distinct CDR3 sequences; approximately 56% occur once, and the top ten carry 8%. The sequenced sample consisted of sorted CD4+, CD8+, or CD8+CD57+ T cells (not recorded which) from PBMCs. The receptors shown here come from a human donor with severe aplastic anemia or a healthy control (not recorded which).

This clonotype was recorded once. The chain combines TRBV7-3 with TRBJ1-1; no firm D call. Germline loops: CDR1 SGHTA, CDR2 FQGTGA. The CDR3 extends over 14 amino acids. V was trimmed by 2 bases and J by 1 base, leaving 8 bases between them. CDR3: CASSLPTQNTEAFF. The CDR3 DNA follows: TGTGCCAGCAGCTTACCGACACAGAACACTGAAGCTTTCTTT. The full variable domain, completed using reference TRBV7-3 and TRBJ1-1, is GAGVSQTPSNKVTEKGKYVELRCDPISGHTALYWYRQSLGQGPEFLIYFQGTGAADDSGLPNDRFFAVRPEGSVSTLKIQRTERGDSAVYLCASSLPTQNTEAFFGQGTRLTVV.

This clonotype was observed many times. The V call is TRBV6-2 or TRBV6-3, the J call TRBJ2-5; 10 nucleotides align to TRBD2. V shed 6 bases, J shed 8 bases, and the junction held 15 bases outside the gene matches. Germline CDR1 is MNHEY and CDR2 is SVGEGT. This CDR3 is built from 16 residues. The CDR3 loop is CASRRNSGGFRSTQYF. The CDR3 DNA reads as TGTGCCAGCAGACGCAATAGCGGGGGGTTTCGAAGTACCCAGTACTTC.

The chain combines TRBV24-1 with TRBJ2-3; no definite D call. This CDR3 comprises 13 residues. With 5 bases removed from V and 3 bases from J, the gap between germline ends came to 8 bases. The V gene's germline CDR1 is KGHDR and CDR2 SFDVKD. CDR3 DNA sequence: TGTGCCACCAGTGCGTTGGGGACAGATACGCAGTATTTT. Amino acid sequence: CATSALGTDTQYF.

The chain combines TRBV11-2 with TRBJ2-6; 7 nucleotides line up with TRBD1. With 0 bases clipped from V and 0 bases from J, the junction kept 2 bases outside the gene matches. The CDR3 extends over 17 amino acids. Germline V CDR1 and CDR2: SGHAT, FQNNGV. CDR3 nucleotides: TGTGCCAGCAGCTTAGACAGGGGGTACTCTGGGGCCAACGTCCTGACTTTC. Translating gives CASSLDRGYSGANVLTF.

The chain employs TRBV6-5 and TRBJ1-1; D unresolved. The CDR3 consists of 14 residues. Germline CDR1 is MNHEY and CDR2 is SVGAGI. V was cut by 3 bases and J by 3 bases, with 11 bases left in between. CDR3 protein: CASSYGPVYTEAFF. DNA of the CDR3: TGTGCCAGCAGTTATGGGCCCGTGTACACTGAAGCTTTCTTT.

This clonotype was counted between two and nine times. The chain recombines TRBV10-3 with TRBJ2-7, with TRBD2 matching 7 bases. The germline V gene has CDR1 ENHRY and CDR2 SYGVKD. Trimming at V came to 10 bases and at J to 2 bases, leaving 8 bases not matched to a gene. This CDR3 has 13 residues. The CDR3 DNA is TGTGCCACCCAGGGAGGGGTCACCTACGAGCAGTACTTC. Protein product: CATQGGVTYEQYF.

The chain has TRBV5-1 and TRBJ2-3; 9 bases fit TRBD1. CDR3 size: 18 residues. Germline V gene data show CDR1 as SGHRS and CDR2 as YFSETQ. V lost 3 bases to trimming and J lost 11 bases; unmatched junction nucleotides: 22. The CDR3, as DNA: TGCGCCAGCAGCTCGCTATTGTCCGGGACAGGGCTACACAATGAGCAGTATTTT. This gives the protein CASSSLLSGTGLHNEQYF.

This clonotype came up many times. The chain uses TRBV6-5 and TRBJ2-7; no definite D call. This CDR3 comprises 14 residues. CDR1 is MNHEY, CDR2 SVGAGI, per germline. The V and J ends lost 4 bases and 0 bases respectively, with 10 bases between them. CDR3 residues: CASSWKQHSYEQYF. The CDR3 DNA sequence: TGTGCCAGCAGTTGGAAACAGCACTCCTACGAGCAGTACTTC.

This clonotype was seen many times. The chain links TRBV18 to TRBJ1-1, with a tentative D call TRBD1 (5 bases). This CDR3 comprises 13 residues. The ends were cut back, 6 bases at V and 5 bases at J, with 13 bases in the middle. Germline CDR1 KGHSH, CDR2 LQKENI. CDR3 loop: CASSTGLETEAFF. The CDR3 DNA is TGTGCCAGCTCGACGGGGCTGGAAACTGAAGCTTTCTTT. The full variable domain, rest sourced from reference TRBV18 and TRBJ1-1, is NAGVMQNPRHLVRRRGQEARLRCSPMKGHSHVYWYRQLPEEGLKFMVYLQKENIIDESGMPKERFSAEFPKEGPSILRIQQVVRGDSAAYFCASSTGLETEAFFGQGTRLTVV.

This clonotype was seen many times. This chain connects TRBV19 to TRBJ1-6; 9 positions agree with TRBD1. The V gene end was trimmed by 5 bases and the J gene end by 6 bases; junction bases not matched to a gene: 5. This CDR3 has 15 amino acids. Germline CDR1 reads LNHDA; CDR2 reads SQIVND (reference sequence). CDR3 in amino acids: CASSSRDRANSPLHF. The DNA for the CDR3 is TGTGCCAGTAGTTCCCGGGACAGGGCTAATTCACCCCTCCACTTT.

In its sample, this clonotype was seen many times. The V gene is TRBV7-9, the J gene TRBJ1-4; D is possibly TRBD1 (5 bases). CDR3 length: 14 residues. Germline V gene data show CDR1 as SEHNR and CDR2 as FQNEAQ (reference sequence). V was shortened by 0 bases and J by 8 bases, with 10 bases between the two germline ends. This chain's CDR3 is CASSLARDDEKLFF. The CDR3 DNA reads TGTGCCAGCAGCTTAGCCAGGGACGACGAAAAACTGTTTTTT.

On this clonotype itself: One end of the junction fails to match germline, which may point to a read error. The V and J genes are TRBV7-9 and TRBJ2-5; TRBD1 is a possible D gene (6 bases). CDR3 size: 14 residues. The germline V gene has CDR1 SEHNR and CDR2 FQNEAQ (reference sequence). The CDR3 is CASSLKGEGEAQYF. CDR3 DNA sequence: TGTGCCAGCAGCCTCAAGGGGGAAGGAGAGGCCCAGTACTTC.

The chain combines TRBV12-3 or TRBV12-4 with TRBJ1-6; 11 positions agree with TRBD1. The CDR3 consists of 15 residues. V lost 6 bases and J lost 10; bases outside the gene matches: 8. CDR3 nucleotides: TGTGCCAGCAGCAACGGACAGGGGGCCGTATCACCCCTCCACTTT. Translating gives CASSNGQGAVSPLHF.

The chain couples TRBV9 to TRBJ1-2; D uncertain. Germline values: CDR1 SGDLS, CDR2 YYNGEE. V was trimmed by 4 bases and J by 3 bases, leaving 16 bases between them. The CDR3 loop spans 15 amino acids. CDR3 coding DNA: TGTGCCAGCAGCCCGACCCCCCGGGCACACTATGGCTACACCTTC. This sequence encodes CASSPTPRAHYGYTF.

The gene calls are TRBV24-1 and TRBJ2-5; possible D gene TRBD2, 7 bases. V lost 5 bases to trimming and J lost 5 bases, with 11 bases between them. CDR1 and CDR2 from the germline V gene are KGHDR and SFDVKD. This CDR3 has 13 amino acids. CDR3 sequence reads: CATSGGGGETQYF. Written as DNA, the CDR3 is TGTGCCACCAGTGGGGGGGGCGGGGAGACCCAGTACTTC.

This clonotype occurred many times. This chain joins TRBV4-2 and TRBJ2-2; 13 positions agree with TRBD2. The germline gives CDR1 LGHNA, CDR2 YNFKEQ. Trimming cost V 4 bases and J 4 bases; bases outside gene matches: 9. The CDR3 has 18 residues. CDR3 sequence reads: CASSLRLAGGQGTGELFF. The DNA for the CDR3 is TGTGCCAGCAGCCTCCGACTAGCGGGGGGCCAGGGCACCGGGGAGCTGTTTTTT.

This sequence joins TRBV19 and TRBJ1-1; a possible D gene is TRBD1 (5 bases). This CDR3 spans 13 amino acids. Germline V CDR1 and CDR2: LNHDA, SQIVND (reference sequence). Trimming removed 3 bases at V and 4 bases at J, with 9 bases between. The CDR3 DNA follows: TGTGCCAGTAGTATTCAGAGGGGCACTGAAGCTTTCTTT. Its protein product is CASSIQRGTEAFF.

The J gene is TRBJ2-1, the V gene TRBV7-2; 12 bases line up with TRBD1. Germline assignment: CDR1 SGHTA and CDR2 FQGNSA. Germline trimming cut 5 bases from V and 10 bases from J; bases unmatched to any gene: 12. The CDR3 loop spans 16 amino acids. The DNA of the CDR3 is TGTGCCAGCAGCCTACACCTCGGGACAGGGGGCGACGAGCAGTTCTTC. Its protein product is CASSLHLGTGGDEQFF.

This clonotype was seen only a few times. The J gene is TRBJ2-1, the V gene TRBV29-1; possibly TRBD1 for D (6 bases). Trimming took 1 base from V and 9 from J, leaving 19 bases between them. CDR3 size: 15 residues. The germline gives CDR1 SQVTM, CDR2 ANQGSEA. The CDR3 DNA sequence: TGCAGCGTTGAAGGTTTGGGGGCTAGGATGAGTGAGCAGTTCTTC. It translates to CSVEGLGARMSEQFF.

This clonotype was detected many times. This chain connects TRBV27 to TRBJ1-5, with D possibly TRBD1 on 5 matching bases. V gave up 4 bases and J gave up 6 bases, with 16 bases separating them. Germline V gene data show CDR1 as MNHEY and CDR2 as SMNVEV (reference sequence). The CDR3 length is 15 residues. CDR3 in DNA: TGTGCCAGCAGTTCCGCAGGCGGTGGGGGTCAGCCCCAGCATTTT. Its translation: CASSSAGGGGQPQHF.

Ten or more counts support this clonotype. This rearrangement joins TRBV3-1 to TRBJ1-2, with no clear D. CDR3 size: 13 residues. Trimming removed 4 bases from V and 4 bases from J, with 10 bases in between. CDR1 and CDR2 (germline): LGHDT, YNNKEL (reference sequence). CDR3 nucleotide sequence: TGTGCCAGCAGCCCCAACCCGGGCTATGGCTACACCTTC. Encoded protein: CASSPNPGYGYTF.